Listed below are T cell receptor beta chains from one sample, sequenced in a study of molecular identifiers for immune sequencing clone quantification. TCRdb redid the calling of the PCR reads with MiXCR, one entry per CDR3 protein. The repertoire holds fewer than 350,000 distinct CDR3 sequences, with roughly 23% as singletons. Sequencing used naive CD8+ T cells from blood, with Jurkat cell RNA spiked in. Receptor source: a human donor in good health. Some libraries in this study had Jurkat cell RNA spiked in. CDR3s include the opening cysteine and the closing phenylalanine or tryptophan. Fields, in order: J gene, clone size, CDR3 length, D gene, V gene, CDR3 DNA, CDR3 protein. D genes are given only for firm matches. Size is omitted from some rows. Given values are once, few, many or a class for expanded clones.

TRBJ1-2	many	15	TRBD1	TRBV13	TGTGCCAGCAGCCCCCGGACAGGGAGCCCCTATGGCTACACCTTC	CASSPRTGSPYGYTF
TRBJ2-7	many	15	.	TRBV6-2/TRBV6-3	TGTGCCAGCAGTATCGGGGACTCGGACTGGTACGAGCAGTACTTC	CASSIGDSDWYEQYF
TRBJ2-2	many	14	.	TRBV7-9	TGTGCCAGCAGCTTGGGCAGTTCCGGCGGGGAGCTGTTTTTT	CASSLGSSGGELFF
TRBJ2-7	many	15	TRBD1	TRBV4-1	TGCGCCAGCAGCGCGATACAGGGGTTTGTCTACGAGCAGTACTTC	CASSAIQGFVYEQYF
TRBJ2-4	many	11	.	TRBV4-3	TGCGCCAGCAGCCATGGTCACATTCAGTACTTC	CASSHGHIQYF
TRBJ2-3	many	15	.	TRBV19	TGTGCCAGTAGTATACGGCAGGCCTCCACAGATACGCAGTATTTT	CASSIRQASTDTQYF
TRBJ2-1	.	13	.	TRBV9	TGTGCCAGCAGCGGACTCATGGCGGGTGAGCAGTTCTTC	CASSGLMAGEQFF
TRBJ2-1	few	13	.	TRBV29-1	TGCAGCGTTGAGGGCAGGTGGGATATTGAGCAGTTCTTC	CSVEGRWDIEQFF
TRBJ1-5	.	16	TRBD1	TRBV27	TGTGCCAGCAGTCCATCCGGGACAGGGTACAATCAGCCCCAGCATTTT	CASSPSGTGYNQPQHF
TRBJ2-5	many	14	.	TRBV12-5	TGTGCTAGTGGTTTGGACGCTTGGGGAGAGACCCAGTACTTC	CASGLDAWGETQYF
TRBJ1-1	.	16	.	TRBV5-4	TGTACTAGCAGCTTGGCCCCCGGGACCCCAGCGGCTGAAGCTTTCTTT	CTSSLAPGTPAAEAFF
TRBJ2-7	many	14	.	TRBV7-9	TGTGCCAGCAGCAGACAGGACAGACCGTACGAGCAGTACTTC	CASSRQDRPYEQYF
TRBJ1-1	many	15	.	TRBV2	TGTGCCAGCAGTGTTGCAGGAGGGGTAGCGACTGAAGCTTTCTTT	CASSVAGGVATEAFF
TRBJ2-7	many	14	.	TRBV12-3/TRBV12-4	TGTGCCAGCAGCCCCATGGGGGGCTCGTACGAGCAGTACTTC	CASSPMGGSYEQYF
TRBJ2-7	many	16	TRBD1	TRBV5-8	TGTGCCAGCACCATGCCCCGGGTACAGGGGGCCTACGAGCAGTACTTC	CASTMPRVQGAYEQYF
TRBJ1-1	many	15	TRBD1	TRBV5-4	TGTGCCAGCAGTCCCGCAGGACAGGGAATCACTGAAGCTTTCTTT	CASSPAGQGITEAFF
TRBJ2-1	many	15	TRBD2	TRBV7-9	TGTGCCAGCAGCTTAGGAGCGGGAGCGGGTTATGAGCAGTTCTTC	CASSLGAGAGYEQFF
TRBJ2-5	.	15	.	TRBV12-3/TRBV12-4	TGTGCCAGCAGTTTAGGAAGGGATCCTCAAGAGACCCAGTACTTC	CASSLGRDPQETQYF
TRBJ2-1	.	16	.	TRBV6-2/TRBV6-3	TGTGCCAGCAGTTACTTAGAATCTCCCGGGGAAAATGAGCAGTTCTTC	CASSYLESPGENEQFF
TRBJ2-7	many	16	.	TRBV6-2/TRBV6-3	TGTGCCAGCAGTTATCCGGACTTTTCGATGTGGTACGAGCAGTACTTC	CASSYPDFSMWYEQYF
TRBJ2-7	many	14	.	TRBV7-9	TGTGCCAGCAGCCCGGGGGATGGGGCAGGAGAGCAGTACTTC	CASSPGDGAGEQYF
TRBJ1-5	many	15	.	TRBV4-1	TGCGCCAGCAGCCAAGATCAGTGGGGCAATCAGCCCCAGCATTTT	CASSQDQWGNQPQHF
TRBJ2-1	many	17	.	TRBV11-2	TGTGCCAGCAGCTCGCCGACTGCAACAAAGCCCTTCGATGAGCAGTTCTTC	CASSSPTATKPFDEQFF
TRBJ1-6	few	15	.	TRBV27	TGTGCCAGCAGCCCGGGGCAGCTGTATAATTCACCCCTCCACTTT	CASSPGQLYNSPLHF
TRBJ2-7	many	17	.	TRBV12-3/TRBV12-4	TGTGCCAGCAGTCCCCCTAGCGAGACGTATGCCTCCTACGAGCAGTACTTC	CASSPPSETYASYEQYF
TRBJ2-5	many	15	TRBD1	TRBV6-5	TGTGCCAGCAGTCACAGCCCGGGACAGCAAGAGACCCAGTACTTC	CASSHSPGQQETQYF
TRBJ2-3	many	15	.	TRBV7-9	TGTGCCAGCAGCTTAATGCCAGGCTCCACAGATACGCAGTATTTT	CASSLMPGSTDTQYF
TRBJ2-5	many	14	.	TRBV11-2	TGTGCCAGCAGCCCAGAGAACAGCCAAGAGACCCAGTACTTC	CASSPENSQETQYF
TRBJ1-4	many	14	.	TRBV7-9	TGTGCCAGCAGCTTTTCAGGGCGAGATGAAAAACTGTTTTTT	CASSFSGRDEKLFF
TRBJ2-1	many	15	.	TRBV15	TGTGCCACCAGCAACCTCGCGGACGGGTACAATGAGCAGTTCTTC	CATSNLADGYNEQFF
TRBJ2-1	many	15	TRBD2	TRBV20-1	TGCAGTGCTAGAGGCTCTAGCGGGAGGGGTATTGAGCAGTTCTTC	CSARGSSGRGIEQFF
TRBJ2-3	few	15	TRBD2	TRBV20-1	TGCAGTGCTAGGGGACTAGCGAGAGCAACAGATACGCAGTATTTT	CSARGLARATDTQYF
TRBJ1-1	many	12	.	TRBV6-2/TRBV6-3	TGTGCCAGCAGTTTTCGGGTCCCTGAAGCTTTCTTT	CASSFRVPEAFF
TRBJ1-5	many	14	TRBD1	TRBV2	TGTGCCAGCAGGAAATCAGGGGGCCTTCAGCCCCAGCATTTT	CASRKSGGLQPQHF
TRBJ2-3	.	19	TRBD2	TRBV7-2	TGTGCCAGCAGCTTAGGGTTTTCGGGACTAGCGGGGGGGATAGATACGCAGTATTTT	CASSLGFSGLAGGIDTQYF
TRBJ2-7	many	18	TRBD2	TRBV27	TGTGCCAGCAGGGAAGGACTAGCGGGGGGGTCGAGCTCCTACGAGCAGTACTTC	CASREGLAGGSSSYEQYF
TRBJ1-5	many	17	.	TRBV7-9	TGTGCCAGCAGCTTGGTAAGGGGTGGGGGGAGCAATCAGCCCCAGCATTTT	CASSLVRGGGSNQPQHF
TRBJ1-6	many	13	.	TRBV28	TGTGCCAGCAGTTTCAGGAAGAATTCACCCCTCCACTTT	CASSFRKNSPLHF
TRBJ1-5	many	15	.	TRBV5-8	TGTGCCAGCAGCTTGGCGTATAGCAGCAATCAGCCCCAGCATTTT	CASSLAYSSNQPQHF
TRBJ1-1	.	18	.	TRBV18	TGTGCCAGCTCACCACGAGGTCAGGCTACCATTATGAACACTGAAGCTTTCTTT	CASSPRGQATIMNTEAFF
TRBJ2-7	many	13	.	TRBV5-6	TGTGCCAGCAGCTTGTTCGAGGACTACGAGCAGTACTTC	CASSLFEDYEQYF
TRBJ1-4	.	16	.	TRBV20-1	TGCAGTGCTAGAGGATTACCCAGGGCAACTAATGAAAAACTGTTTTTT	CSARGLPRATNEKLFF
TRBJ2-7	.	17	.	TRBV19	TGTGCCAGTAGTACGCATCCGACAGGTTTTAAACCCTACGAGCAGTACTTC	CASSTHPTGFKPYEQYF
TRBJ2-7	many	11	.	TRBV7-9	TGTGCCAGCAGCATCAGGAGGGAGCAGTACTTC	CASSIRREQYF
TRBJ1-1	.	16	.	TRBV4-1	TGCGCCAGCAGCTCGGCTTCAGGTGTACCGAACACTGAAGCTTTCTTT	CASSSASGVPNTEAFF
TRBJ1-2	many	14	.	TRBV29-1	TGCAGCGCGAGGACAATTAACTATTTAGACGGCTACACCTTC	CSARTINYLDGYTF
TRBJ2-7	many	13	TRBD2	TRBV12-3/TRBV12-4	TGTGCCAGCAAAGAGGGGAGGGCCTACGAGCAGTACTTC	CASKEGRAYEQYF
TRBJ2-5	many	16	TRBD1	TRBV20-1	TGCAGTGCTAGAGATACGGGACAGGTATACCAAGAGACCCAGTACTTC	CSARDTGQVYQETQYF
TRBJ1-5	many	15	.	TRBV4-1	TGCGCCAGCAGCCAAGAATTCGCGGAGAATCAGCCCCAGCATTTT	CASSQEFAENQPQHF
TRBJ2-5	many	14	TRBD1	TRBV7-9	TGTGCCAGCAGCACCCTGACAGGGAGTGAGACCCAGTACTTC	CASSTLTGSETQYF
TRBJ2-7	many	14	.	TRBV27	TGTGCCAGCAGTTTCGGAAGAAGCTCCTACGAGCAGTACTTC	CASSFGRSSYEQYF
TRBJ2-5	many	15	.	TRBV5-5	TGTGCCAGCAGCTCCCCCCAAGAGAGCCAAGAGACCCAGTACTTC	CASSSPQESQETQYF
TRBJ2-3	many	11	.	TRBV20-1	TGCAGTGCCGCAGCAGAGAATACGCAGTATTTT	CSAAAENTQYF